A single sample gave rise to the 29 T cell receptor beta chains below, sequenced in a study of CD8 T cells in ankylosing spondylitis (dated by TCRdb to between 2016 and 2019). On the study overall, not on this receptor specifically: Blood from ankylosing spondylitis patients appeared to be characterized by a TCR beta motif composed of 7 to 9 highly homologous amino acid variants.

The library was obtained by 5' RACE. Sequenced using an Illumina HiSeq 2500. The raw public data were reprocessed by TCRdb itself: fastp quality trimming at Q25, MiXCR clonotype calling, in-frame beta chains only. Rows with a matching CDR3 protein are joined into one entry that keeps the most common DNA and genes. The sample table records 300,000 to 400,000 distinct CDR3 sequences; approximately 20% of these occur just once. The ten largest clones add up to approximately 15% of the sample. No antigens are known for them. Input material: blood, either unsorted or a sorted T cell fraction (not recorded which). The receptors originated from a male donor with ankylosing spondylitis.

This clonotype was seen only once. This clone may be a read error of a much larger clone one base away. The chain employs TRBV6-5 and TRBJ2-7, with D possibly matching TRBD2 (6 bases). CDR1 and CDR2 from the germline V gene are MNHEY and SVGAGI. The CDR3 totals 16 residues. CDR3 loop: CASSYSEGRGSYGQYF. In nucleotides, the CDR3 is TGTGCCAGCAGTTACTCGGAGGGGCGGGGCTCCTACGGGCAGTACTTC.

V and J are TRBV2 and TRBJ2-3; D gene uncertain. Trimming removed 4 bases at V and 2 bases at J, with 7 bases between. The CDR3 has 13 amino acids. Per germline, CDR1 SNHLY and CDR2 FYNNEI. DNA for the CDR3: TGTGCCAGCAGTGGCCGGACCACAGATACGCAGTATTTT. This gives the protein CASSGRTTDTQYF.

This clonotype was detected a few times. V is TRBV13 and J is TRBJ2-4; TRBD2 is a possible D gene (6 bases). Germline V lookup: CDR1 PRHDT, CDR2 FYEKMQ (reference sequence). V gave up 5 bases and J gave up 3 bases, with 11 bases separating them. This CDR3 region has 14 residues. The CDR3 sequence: CASSAVGGKNIQYF. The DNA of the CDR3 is TGTGCCAGCAGCGCAGTGGGGGGCAAAAACATTCAGTACTTC.

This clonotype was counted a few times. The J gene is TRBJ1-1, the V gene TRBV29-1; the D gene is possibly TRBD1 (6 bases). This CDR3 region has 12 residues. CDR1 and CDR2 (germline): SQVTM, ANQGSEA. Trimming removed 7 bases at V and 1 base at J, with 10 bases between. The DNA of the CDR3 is TGCAGCGGGGGACATCAGAACACTGAAGCTTTCTTT. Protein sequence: CSGGHQNTEAFF.

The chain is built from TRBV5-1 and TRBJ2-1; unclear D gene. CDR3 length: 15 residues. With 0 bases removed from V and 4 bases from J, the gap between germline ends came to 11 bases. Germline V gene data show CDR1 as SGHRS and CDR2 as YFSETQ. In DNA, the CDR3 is TGCGCCAGCAGCTTGGTCTTTTCACAGTACAATGAGCAGTTCTTC. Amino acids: CASSLVFSQYNEQFF.

The CDR3 sequence is CSATEASYEQYF. The CDR3 bases are TGCAGTGCGACAGAGGCCTCCTACGAGCAGTACTTC. The J gene is TRBJ2-7, the V gene TRBV20-1; D might be TRBD1 (5 bases). CDR3 length: 12 residues. Germline loops: CDR1 DFQATT, CDR2 SNEGSKA (reference sequence). Trimming removed 6 bases at V and 0 bases at J, with 9 bases between.

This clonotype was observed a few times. The DNA of the CDR3 is TGTGCCAGCAGCTTAATGGCCGCCGGGGAGCTGTTTTTT. This translates into CASSLMAAGELFF. The rearrangement links TRBV7-3 to TRBJ2-2; no reliable D call. Germline V gives CDR1 SGHTA, CDR2 FQGTGA. V was clipped by 1 base and J by 6 bases, with 6 bases between them. The CDR3 totals 13 residues.

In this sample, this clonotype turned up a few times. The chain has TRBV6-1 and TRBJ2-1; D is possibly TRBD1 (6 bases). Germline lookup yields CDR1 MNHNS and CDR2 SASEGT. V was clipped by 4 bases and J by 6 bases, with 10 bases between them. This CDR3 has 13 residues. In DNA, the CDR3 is TGTGCCAGCAGTGCCCGACAGGTCAATGAGCAGTTCTTC. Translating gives CASSARQVNEQFF.

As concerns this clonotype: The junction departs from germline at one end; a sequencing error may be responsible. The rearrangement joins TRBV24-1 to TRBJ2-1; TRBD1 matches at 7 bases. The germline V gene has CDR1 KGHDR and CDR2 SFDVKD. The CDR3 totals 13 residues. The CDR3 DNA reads TGTGCCACCAGTGACCAACGAGGGGGCGGGCGTCTCTTC. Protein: CATSDQRGGGRLF.

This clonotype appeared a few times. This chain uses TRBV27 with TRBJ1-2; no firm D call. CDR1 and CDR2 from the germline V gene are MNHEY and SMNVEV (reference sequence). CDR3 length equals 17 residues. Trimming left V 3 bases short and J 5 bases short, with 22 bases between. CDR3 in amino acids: CASSFSVAAASGYGYTF. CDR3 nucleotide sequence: TGTGCCAGCAGTTTCTCAGTCGCGGCGGCGAGCGGGTATGGCTACACCTTC.

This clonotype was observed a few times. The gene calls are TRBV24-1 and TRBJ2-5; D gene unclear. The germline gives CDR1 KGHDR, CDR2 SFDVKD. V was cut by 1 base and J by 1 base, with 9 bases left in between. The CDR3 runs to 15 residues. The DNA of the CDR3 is TGTGCCACCAGTGATTTTCGGTATTTCCAAGAGACCCAGTACTTC. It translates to CATSDFRYFQETQYF.

The CDR3 sequence: CASAMSGGATQYF. The CDR3, as DNA: TGTGCCAGCGCGATGTCAGGGGGAGCGACCCAGTACTTC. This rearrangement joins TRBV12-3 or TRBV12-4 to TRBJ2-5; 7 positions agree with TRBD1. The CDR3 loop spans 13 amino acids. Trimming cost V 8 bases and J 7 bases; bases outside gene matches: 10.

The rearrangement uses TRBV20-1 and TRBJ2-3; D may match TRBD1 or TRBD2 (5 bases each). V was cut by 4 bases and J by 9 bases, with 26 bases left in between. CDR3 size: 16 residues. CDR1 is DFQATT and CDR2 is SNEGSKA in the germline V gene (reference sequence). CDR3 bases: TGCAGTGCTATAGGTTCTGGGGCCCCTGGCTGGGAGACGCAGTATTTT. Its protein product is CSAIGSGAPGWETQYF.

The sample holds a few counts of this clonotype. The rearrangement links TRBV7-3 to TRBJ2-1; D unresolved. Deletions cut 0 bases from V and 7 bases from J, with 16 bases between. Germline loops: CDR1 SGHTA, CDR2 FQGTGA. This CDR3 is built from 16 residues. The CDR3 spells CASSLTEPSIGNEQFF. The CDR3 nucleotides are TGTGCCAGCAGCTTAACGGAGCCCTCTATTGGGAATGAGCAGTTCTTC.

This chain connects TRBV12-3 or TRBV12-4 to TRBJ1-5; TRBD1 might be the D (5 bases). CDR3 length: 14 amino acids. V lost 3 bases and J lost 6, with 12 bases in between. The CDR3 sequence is CASSFGQGRQPQHF. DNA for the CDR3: TGTGCCAGCAGTTTCGGGCAGGGACGTCAGCCCCAGCATTTT.

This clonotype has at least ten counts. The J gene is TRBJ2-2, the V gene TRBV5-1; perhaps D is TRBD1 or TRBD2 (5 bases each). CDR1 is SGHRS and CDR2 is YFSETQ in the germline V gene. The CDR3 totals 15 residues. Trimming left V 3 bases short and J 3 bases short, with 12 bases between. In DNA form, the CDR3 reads TGCGCCAGCAGCTCTGGGACGGTAGACACCGGGGAGCTGTTTTTT. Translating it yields CASSSGTVDTGELFF.

This CDR3 is CASSASASTTGELFF. The CDR3 DNA follows: TGTGCCAGCAGTGCTAGCGCAAGCACCACCGGGGAGCTGTTTTTT. V usage is TRBV2 and J usage is TRBJ2-2, with D perhaps TRBD2 (6 bases). CDR1 SNHLY and CDR2 FYNNEI come from the germline V gene. Trimming left V 4 bases short and J 4 bases short, with 13 bases between. The CDR3 contains 15 residues. The variable domain in full, with the rest retrieved from reference TRBV2 and TRBJ2-2, is EPEVTQTPSHQVTQMGQEVILRCVPISNHLYFYWYRQILGQKVEFLVSFYNNEISEKSEIFDDQFSVERPDGSNFTLKIRSTKLEDSAMYFCASSASASTTGELFFGEGSRLTVL.

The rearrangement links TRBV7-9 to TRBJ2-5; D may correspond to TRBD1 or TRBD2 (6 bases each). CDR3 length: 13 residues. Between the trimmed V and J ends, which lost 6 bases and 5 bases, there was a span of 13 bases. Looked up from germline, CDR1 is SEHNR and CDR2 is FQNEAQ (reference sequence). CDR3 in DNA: TGTGCCAGCAGGCCTGGGGGGCGGGAGACCCAGTACTTC. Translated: CASRPGGRETQYF. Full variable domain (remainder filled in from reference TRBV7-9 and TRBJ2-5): DTGVSQNPRHKITKRGQNVTFRCDPISEHNRLYWYRQTLGQGPEFLTYFQNEAQLEKSRLLSDRFSAERPKGSFSTLEIQRTEQGDSAMYLCASRPGGRETQYFGPGTRLLVL.

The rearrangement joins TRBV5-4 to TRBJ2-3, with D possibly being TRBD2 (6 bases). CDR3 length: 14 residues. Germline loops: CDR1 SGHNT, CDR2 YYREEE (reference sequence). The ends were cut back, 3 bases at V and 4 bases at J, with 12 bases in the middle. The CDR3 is CASSSSRESDTQYF. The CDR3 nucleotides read TGTGCCAGCAGCTCCTCCCGGGAGTCAGATACGCAGTATTTT.

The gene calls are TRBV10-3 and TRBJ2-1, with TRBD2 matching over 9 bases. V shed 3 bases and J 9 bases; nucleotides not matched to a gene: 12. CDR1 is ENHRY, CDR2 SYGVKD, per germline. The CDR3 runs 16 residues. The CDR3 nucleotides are TGTGCCATCAGTGAAGGGTCCGTTAGCGGGAGTGTTGAGCAGTTCTTC. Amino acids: CAISEGSVSGSVEQFF.

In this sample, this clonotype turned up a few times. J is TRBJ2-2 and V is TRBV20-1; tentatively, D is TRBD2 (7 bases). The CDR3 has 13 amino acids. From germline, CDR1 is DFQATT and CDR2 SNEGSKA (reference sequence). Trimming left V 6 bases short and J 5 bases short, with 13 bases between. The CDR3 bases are TGCAGTGCCCTCAAGGGGGGGACCGGGGAGCTGTTTTTT. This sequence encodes CSALKGGTGELFF.

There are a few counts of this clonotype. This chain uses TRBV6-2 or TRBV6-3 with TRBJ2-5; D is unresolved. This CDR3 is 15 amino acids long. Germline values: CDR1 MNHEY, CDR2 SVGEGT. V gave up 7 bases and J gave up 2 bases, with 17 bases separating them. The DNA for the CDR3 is TGTGCCAGCACCAACTACCCAACGAGACAAGAGACCCAGTACTTC. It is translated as CASTNYPTRQETQYF.

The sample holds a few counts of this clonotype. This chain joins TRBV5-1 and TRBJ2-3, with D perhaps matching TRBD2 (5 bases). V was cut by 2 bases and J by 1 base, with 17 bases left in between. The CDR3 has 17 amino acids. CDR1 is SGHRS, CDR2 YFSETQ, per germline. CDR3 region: CASSFGPGIQGTDTQYF. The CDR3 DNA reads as TGCGCCAGCAGCTTCGGCCCCGGGATCCAAGGCACAGATACGCAGTATTTT.

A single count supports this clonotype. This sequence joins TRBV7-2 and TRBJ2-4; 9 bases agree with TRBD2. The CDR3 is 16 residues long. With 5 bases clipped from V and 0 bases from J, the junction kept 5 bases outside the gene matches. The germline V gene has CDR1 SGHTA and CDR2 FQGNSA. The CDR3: CASSPRLAEAKNIQYF. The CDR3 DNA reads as TGTGCCAGCAGCCCGAGACTAGCGGAAGCCAAAAACATTCAGTACTTC.

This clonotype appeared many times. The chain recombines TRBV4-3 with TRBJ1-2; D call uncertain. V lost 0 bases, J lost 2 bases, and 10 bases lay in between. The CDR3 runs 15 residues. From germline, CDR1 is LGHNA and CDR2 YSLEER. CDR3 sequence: CASSQDYRVNYGYTF. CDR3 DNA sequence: TGCGCCAGCAGCCAAGATTATAGAGTCAACTATGGCTACACCTTC.

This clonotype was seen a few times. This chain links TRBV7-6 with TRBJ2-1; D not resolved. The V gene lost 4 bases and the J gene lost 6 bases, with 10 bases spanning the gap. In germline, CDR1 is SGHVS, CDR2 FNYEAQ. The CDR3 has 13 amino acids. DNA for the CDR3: TGTGCCAGCAGCTCACCCCTCTTCAATGAGCAGTTCTTC. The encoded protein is CASSSPLFNEQFF.

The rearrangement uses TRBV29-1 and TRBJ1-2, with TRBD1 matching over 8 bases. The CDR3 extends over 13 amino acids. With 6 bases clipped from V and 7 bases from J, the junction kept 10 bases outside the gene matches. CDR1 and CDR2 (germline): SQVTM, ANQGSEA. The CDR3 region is CSVGSGGRAGYTF. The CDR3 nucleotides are TGCAGCGTCGGCTCAGGGGGCCGGGCTGGCTACACCTTC.

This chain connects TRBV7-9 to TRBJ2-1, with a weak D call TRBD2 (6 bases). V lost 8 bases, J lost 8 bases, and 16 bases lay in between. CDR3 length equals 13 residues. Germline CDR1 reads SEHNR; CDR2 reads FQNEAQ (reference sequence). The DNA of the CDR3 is TGTGCCAGCTCCCAGGGAGGCAGCCATGAGCAGTTCTTC. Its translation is CASSQGGSHEQFF.

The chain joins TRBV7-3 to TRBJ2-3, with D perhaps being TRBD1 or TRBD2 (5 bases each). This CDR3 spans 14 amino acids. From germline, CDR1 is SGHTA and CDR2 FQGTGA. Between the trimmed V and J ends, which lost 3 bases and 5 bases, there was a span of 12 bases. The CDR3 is CASSLSQGVDTQYF. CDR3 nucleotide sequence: TGTGCCAGCAGCTTGAGCCAGGGAGTAGATACGCAGTATTTT.